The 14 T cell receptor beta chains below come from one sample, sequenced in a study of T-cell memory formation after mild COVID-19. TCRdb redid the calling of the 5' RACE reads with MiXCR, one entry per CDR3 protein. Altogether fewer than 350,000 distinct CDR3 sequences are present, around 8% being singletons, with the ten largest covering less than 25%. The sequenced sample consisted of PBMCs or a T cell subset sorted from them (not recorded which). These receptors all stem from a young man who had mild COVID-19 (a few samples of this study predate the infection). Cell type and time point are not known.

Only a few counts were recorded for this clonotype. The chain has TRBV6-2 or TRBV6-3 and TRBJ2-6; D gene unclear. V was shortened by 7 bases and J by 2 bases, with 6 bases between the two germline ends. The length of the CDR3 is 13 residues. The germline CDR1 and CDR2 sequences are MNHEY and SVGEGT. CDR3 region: CASTPPGANVLTF. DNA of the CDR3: TGTGCCAGCACCCCCCCTGGGGCCAACGTCCTGACTTTC.

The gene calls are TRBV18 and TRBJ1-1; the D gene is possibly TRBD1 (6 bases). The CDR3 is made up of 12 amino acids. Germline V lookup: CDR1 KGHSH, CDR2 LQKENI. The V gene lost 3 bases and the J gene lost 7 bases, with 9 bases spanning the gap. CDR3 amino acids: CASSPQGSEAFF. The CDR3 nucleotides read TGTGCCAGCTCACCTCAGGGGAGTGAAGCTTTCTTT.

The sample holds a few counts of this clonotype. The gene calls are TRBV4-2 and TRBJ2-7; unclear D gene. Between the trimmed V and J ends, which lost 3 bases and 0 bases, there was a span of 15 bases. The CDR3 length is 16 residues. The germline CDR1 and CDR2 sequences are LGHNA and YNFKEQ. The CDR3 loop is CASSHTSHGSSYEQYF. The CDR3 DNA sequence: TGTGCCAGCAGCCATACTTCTCACGGCAGCTCCTACGAGCAGTACTTC.

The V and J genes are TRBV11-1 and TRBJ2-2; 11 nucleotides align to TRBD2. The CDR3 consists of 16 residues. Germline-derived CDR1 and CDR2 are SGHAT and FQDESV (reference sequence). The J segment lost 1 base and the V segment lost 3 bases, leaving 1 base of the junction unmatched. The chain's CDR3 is CASSFLAGGNTGELFF. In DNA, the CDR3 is TGTGCCAGCAGCTTTCTAGCGGGGGGGAACACCGGGGAGCTGTTTTTT.

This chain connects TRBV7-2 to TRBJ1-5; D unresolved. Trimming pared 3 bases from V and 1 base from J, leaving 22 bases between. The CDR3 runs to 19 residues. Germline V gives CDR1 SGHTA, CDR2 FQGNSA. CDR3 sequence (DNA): TGTGCCAGCAGCTTTGATCTTAGGGCTCCCAGCCCCAGCAATCAGCCCCAGCATTTT. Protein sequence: CASSFDLRAPSPSNQPQHF.

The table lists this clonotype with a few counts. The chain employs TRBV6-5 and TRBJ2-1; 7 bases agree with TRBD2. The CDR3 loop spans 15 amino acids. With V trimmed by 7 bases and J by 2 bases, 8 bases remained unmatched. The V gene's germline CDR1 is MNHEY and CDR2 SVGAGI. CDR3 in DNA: TGTGCCAGCAACTTTGGGCTAGCGGCCTACAATGAGCAGTTCTTC. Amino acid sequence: CASNFGLAAYNEQFF.

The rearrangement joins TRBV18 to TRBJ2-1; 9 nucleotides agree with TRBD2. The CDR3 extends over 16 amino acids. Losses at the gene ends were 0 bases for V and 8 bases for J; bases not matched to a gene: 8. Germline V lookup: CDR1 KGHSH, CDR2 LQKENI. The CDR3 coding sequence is TGTGCCAGCTCACCACCTTCCAGCGGGGGGTACTATGAGCAGTTCTTC. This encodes CASSPPSSGGYYEQFF. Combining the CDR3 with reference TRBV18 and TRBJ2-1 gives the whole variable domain NAGVMQNPRHLVRRRGQEARLRCSPMKGHSHVYWYRQLPEEGLKFMVYLQKENIIDESGMPKERFSAEFPKEGPSILRIQQVVRGDSAAYFCASSPPSSGGYYEQFFGPGTRLTVL.

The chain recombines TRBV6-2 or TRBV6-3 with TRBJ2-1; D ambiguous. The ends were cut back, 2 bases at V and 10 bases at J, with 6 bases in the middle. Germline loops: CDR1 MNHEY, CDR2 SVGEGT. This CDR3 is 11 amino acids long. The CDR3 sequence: CASSYVQEQFF. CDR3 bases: TGTGCCAGCAGTTACGTCCAGGAGCAGTTCTTC.

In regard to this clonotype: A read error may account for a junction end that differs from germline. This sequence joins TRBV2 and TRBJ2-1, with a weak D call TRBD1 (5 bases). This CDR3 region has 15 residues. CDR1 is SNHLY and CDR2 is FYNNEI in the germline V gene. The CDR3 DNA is TGTGCCAGCATTAAGGGGCGCGACTCCCACAATGAGCCGTTCTTC. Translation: CASIKGRDSHNEPFF.

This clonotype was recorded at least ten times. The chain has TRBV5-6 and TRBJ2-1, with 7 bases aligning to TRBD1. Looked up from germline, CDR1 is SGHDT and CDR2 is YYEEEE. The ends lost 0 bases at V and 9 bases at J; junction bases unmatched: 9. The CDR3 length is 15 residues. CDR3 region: CASSLDRGFIGEQFF. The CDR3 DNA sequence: TGTGCCAGCAGCTTGGACAGGGGCTTTATAGGTGAGCAGTTCTTC. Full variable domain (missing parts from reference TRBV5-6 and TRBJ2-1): DAGVTQSPTHLIKTRGQQVTLRCSPKSGHDTVSWYQQALGQGPQFIFQYYEEEERQRGNFPDRFSGHQFPNYSSELNVNALLLGDSALYLCASSLDRGFIGEQFFGPGTRLTVL.

The CDR3 sequence is CASSLSDTAGANVLTF. In DNA form, the CDR3 reads TGCGCCAGCAGCTTGTCCGACACAGCTGGGGCCAACGTCCTGACTTTC. This sequence joins TRBV5-1 and TRBJ2-6; no definite D call. Trimming removed 1 base at V and 2 bases at J, with 10 bases between. CDR1 is SGHRS, CDR2 YFSETQ, per germline. This CDR3 contains 16 residues.

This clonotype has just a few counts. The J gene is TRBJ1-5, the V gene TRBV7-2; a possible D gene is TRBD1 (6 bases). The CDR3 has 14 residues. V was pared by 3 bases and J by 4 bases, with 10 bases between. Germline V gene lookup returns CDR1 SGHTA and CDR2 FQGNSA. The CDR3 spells CASSFWGANQPQHF. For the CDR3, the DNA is TGTGCCAGCAGCTTTTGGGGGGCAAATCAGCCCCAGCATTTT.

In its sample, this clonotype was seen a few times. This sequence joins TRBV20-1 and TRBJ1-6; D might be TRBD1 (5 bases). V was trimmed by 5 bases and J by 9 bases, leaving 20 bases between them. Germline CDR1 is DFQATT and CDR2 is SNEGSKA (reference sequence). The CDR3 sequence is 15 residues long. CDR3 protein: CSAAYSGVFSSPLHF. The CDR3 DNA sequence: TGCAGTGCTGCTTACTCGGGGGTGTTTAGTTCACCCCTCCACTTT.

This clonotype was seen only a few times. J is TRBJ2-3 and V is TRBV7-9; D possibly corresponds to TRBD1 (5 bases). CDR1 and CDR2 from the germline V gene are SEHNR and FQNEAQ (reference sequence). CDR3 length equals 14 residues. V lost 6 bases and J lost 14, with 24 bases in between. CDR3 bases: TGTGCCAGCAGTCCGCGGCCAGGGTATGAGGTACGGTATTTT. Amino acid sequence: CASSPRPGYEVRYF.